The 9 T cell receptor beta chains reported below all come from one sample, sequenced in a study of glioma-infiltrating T cells after dendritic cell vaccination. Profiling relied on immunoSEQ multiplex PCR, and the TCRdb table lists in-frame clones only, not all of them. The sample yields about 110,000 clones, 90% seen once. Sample time point: after dendritic cell vaccination, including at tumor progression/relapse. The specimen comprised blood, sampled after dendritic cell vaccination. The receptors were gathered from a human donor with glioblastoma.

The V and J genes are TRBV7-3 and TRBJ2-7; D may be TRBD1 (5 bases). With 0 bases removed from V and 5 bases from J, the gap between germline ends came to 8 bases. The CDR3 loop spans 13 amino acids. CDR1 SGHTA and CDR2 FQGTGA come from the germline V gene. In DNA form, the CDR3 reads TGTGCCAGCAGCTTAACGTTAGGGGACGAGCAGTACTTC. This sequence encodes CASSLTLGDEQYF.

The V and J genes are TRBV5-6 and TRBJ1-2; TRBD1 agrees at 7 bases. With V trimmed by 4 bases and J by 8 bases, 17 bases remained unmatched. Germline V gene sequence: CDR1 SGHDT, CDR2 YYEEEE. The CDR3 runs 16 residues. The CDR3 nucleotides are TGTGCCAGCAGCGGGGCGAGACAGGGTTTTGTTGGCGGCTACACCTTC. This codes for CASSGARQGFVGGYTF.

CDR3 residues: CASSVGGTLNTEAFF. The CDR3 DNA sequence: TGTGCCAGCAGCGTAGGAGGGACACTCAACACTGAAGCTTTCTTT. The chain combines TRBV9 with TRBJ1-1; D possibly corresponds to TRBD1 (6 bases). CDR3 length: 15 residues. CDR1 and CDR2 (germline): SGDLS, YYNGEE. Trimming removed 0 bases at V and 2 bases at J, with 11 bases between.

The V gene is TRBV21-1, the J gene TRBJ2-7; the D call TRBD2 from the table was never checked on the DNA. TRBV21-1 is a documented pseudogene. The CDR3 covers 19 residues. CDR3 DNA: TGTGCCAGCAGTCGCGAGGTGACCAGCGGGGGGGGCCTCCACTACGAGCAGTACTTC. This encodes CASSREVTSGGGLHYEQYF.

This rearrangement joins TRBV12-5 to TRBJ1-2; no clear D. V was trimmed by 2 bases and J by 8 bases, leaving 21 bases between them. The CDR3 length is 16 residues. Germline V gene sequence: CDR1 LGHNT, CDR2 FRNRAP. The CDR3 region has the DNA TGTGCTAGTGGTTTGTTGGAGGGTACCGGTCCGCGGGGCTACACCTTC. This codes for CASGLLEGTGPRGYTF.

Relative to its sample, this clone is medium-sized. The chain links TRBV19 to TRBJ1-3, with a tentative D call TRBD1 (6 bases). Germline CDR1 is LNHDA and CDR2 is SQIVND (reference sequence). V lost 9 bases to trimming and J lost 3 bases, with 15 bases between them. The CDR3 runs 14 residues. CDR3 in DNA: TGTGCCAGCTCGGTGGGGGCTCATGGAAACACCATATATTTT. Protein product: CASSVGAHGNTIYF.

This clone was picked up a small number of times. The chain carries TRBV28 and TRBJ1-1; a weak D match, TRBD1 (6 bases). This CDR3 contains 12 residues. Germline CDR1 MDHEN, CDR2 SYDVKM. With 6 bases removed from V and 6 bases from J, the gap between germline ends came to 11 bases. CDR3 residues: CASRQGGAEAFF. The DNA of the CDR3 is TGTGCCAGCAGACAGGGTGGCGCTGAAGCTTTCTTT.

The rearrangement joins TRBV7-9 to TRBJ2-5; a possible D gene is TRBD1 (7 bases). Between the trimmed V and J ends, which lost 3 bases and 5 bases, there was a span of 13 bases. The CDR3 spans 14 residues. Germline-derived CDR1 and CDR2 are SEHNR and FQNEAQ (reference sequence). CDR3 DNA sequence: TGTGCCAGCAGCTTCTTGGAGGGGGCGGAGACCCAGTACTTC. Translation gives CASSFLEGAETQYF.

The chain has TRBV9 and TRBJ1-4; 8 bases agree with TRBD1. V lost 0 bases to trimming and J lost 8 bases; unmatched junction nucleotides: 3. The CDR3 sequence is 14 residues long. CDR1 and CDR2 (germline): SGDLS, YYNGEE. CDR3: CASSVGTGKEKLFF. DNA for the CDR3: TGTGCCAGCAGCGTAGGGACAGGGAAGGAAAAACTGTTTTTT.